Detailed here is one T cell receptor (beta chain). Germline V gene lookup returns CDR1 MDHEN and CDR2 SYDVKM. V lost 2 bases to trimming and J lost 2 bases, with 8 bases between them. This CDR3 has 14 amino acids. The data derive from a study of blood T cell repertoires in COVID-19. Study-wide background: Sample material is recorded as cDNA or gDNA derived from T cells, B-cell-depleted T cells, or PBMCs.

Generated by immunoSEQ multiplex PCR, the TCRdb table keeps only in-frame clones and is missing some. The sample holds approximately 210,000 clones, about 90% seen once. The sequencing input was PBMCs or T cells enriched from blood (not recorded which). The J gene is TRBJ2-3, the V gene TRBV28; D call uncertain. The receptor's source is a woman aged 45-65 years with acute COVID-19. The chain's CDR3 is CASSLGLNTDTQYF. CDR3 nucleotide sequence: TGTGCCAGCAGTTTAGGGCTGAACACAGATACGCAGTATTTT.